This T cell receptor beta chain was sequenced for a study of tumor-infiltrating lymphocytes in localized non-small cell lung cancer. For the study at large: Several tumor histologies, both smoking statuses, and some post-neoadjuvant chemotherapy samples were included.

Overall study findings and caveats: Compared with uninvolved lung, tumors showed higher T cell infiltration by TCRbeta sequencing.

Trimming took 6 bases from V and 4 from J, leaving 15 bases between them. This CDR3 contains 14 residues. In germline, CDR1 is MDHEN, CDR2 SYDVKM. For this clone: Its specificity is not known.

Using immunoSEQ multiplex PCR, the repertoire was profiled, and TCRdb retains in-frame clones only, with some absent. The table has some 16,000 clones, 35% to 55% seen once. The sequenced sample was lung tumor tissue. This sequence was found in a human donor with non-small cell lung cancer. The chain has TRBV28 and TRBJ2-5; D is possibly TRBD1 or TRBD2 (6 bases each). The CDR3 is CASRGGSGGETQYF. In DNA form, the CDR3 reads TGTGCCAGCAGGGGGGGCTCAGGAGGAGAGACCCAGTACTTC.